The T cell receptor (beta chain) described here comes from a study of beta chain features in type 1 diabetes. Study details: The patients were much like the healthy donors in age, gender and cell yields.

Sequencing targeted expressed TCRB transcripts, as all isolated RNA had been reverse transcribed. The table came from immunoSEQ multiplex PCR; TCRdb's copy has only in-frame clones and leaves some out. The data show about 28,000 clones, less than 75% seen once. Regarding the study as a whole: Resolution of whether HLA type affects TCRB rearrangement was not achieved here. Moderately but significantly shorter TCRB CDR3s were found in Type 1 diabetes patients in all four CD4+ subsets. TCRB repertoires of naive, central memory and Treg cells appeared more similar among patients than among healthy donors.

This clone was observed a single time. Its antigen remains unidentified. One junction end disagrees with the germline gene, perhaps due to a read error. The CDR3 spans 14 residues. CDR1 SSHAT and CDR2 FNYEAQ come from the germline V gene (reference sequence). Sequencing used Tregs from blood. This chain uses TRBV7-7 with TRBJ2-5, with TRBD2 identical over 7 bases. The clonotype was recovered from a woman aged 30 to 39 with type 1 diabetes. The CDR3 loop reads CASSFSGYQETQYF. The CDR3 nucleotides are TGTGCTAGCAGTTTTAGCGGGTACCAAGAGACCCAGTACTTC.